These T cell receptor beta chains were read from a single sample in a study of blood T cell repertoires in COVID-19. Only in-frame clones appear in the TCRdb table, and some are missing; sequencing was by immunoSEQ multiplex PCR. Here the sample spans approximately 180,000 clones, 88% being singletons. What was sequenced was peripheral blood. All receptors derive from a human donor in a cohort sampled during active COVID-19. CDR3s include the opening cysteine and the closing phenylalanine or tryptophan. Fields, in order: clone size, V gene, D gene, J gene, CDR3 DNA, CDR3 protein. D genes are given only for firm matches. The listing skips clone size in some rows; elsewhere it reads once, few, many or a size class.

.	TRBV7-8	.	TRBJ2-1	TGTGCCAGCAGCTTACCCCGGCGGGGGCCAAGCTCCTACAATGAGCAGTTCTTC	CASSLPRRGPSSYNEQFF
.	TRBV19	TRBD1	TRBJ1-1	TGTGCCAGTAGTACCTACAGGGGCACTGAAGCTTTCTTT	CASSTYRGTEAFF
.	TRBV3-1/TRBV3-2	.	TRBJ1-3	TGTGCCAGCAGCCCCCAGTCCTCTGGAAACACCATATATTTT	CASSPQSSGNTIYF
.	TRBV6-2/TRBV6-3	.	TRBJ2-7	TGTGCCAGCAGTCTAGCCGGGACTCGGGTAAGGGAGCAGTACTTC	CASSLAGTRVREQYF
.	TRBV3-1/TRBV3-2	.	TRBJ1-2	TGTGCCAGCAGCCAAACGGGGTTTTATGGCTACACCTTC	CASSQTGFYGYTF
.	TRBV11-2	.	TRBJ2-3	TGTGCCAGCAGCTTATATGGTCGGCTAGCAGATACGCAGTATTTT	CASSLYGRLADTQYF
.	TRBV10-3	.	TRBJ2-1	TGTGCCATCGGGGCGGGAATCGTCACCAATGAGCAGTTCTTC	CAIGAGIVTNEQFF
.	TRBV2	.	TRBJ2-6	TGTGCCAGCAAAAGTACAGGCTCTGGGGCCAACGTCCTGACTTTC	CASKSTGSGANVLTF
once	TRBV27	TRBD1	TRBJ1-6	TGTGCCAGCAGACCTTCCGGGACAGCGTATTCACCCCTCCACTTT	CASRPSGTAYSPLHF
once	TRBV19	TRBD1	TRBJ2-2	TGTGCCAGTAGTATAGGAGGACAGGGGTCCGGGGAGCTGTTTTTT	CASSIGGQGSGELFF
.	TRBV28	.	TRBJ2-7	TGTGCCATCCTCAAGATCGGTAGCTCCTACGAGCAGTACTTC	CAILKIGSSYEQYF
few	TRBV27	.	TRBJ1-2	TGTGCCAGCAGTTTCCGGGGTAACTATGGCTACACCTTC	CASSFRGNYGYTF
.	TRBV6-5	.	TRBJ1-6	TGTGCCAGCAGGCGGTCCGATAATTCACCCCTCCACTTT	CASRRSDNSPLHF
.	TRBV3-1/TRBV3-2	.	TRBJ2-7	TGTGCCAGCATCCCGGGACTTACCTACGAGCAGTACTTC	CASIPGLTYEQYF
.	TRBV7-9	.	TRBJ2-6	TGTGCCAGCAGACCCCGCCCCCTTAGGACAGCTGGGGCCAACGTCCTGACTTTC	CASRPRPLRTAGANVLTF
.	TRBV6-2/TRBV6-3	TRBD2	TRBJ2-7	TGTGCCAGCAGTTACTCGCCGAAGTCGGGGGAGGGCTTCTACGAGCAGTACTTC	CASSYSPKSGEGFYEQYF
.	TRBV5-4	.	TRBJ2-7	TGTGCCAGCAGCTTGGTTGCGGGGGCGAACGAGCAGTACTTC	CASSLVAGANEQYF
.	TRBV20-1	TRBD1	TRBJ1-2	TGCAGTGCTAGTTCGGGACAGGAGAATAAGTATGGCTACACCTTC	CSASSGQENKYGYTF
once	TRBV3-1/TRBV3-2	TRBD2	TRBJ2-2	TGTGCCAGCAGCCCCCTCGGACTAGCGAGCACCGGGGAGCTGTTTTTT	CASSPLGLASTGELFF
.	TRBV13	TRBD2	TRBJ2-7	TGTGCCAGCAGCTTAATCTCGCGGGGGGGCTACGAGCAGTACTTC	CASSLISRGGYEQYF
.	TRBV27	TRBD1	TRBJ2-7	TGTGCCAGCAGTCCGAACGCCAGGGGGTACGAGCAGTACTTC	CASSPNARGYEQYF
.	TRBV15	.	TRBJ1-6	TGTGCCACCAGCAGAGATAGCCTTCCCCTCCACTTT	CATSRDSLPLHF
once	TRBV5-1	.	TRBJ1-2	TGCGCCAGCAGCGGACCCTCAGGGGTTAACTATGGCTACACCTTC	CASSGPSGVNYGYTF
.	TRBV29-1	.	TRBJ1-1	TGCAGCGTTGGCTCAGGGAACACTGAAGCTTTCTTT	CSVGSGNTEAFF
.	TRBV30	TRBD2	TRBJ2-1	TGTGCCTGGAGTGGACAAGCGGGGGGGCCGAGTGAGCAGTTCTTC	CAWSGQAGGPSEQFF
.	TRBV20-1	TRBD1	TRBJ2-3	TGCAGTGCTAGTGACCGGGACAGAGAGTTCACAGATACGCAGTATTTT	CSASDRDREFTDTQYF
.	TRBV6-5	.	TRBJ2-2	TGTGCCAGCAGGCCCCTCTCGGTCGGGACCGGGGAGCTGTTTTTT	CASRPLSVGTGELFF
.	TRBV19	.	TRBJ1-2	TGTGCCAGTAAAGGTTCACAGAAAGGCTACACCTTC	CASKGSQKGYTF
.	TRBV27	TRBD1	TRBJ1-2	TGTGCCAGCAGTTCGACAGGGTTCAACGACTATGGCTACACCTTC	CASSSTGFNDYGYTF
.	TRBV6-2/TRBV6-3	TRBD2	TRBJ2-7	TGTGCCAGCAGCAATCGACTAGCGGGGCAATACGAGCAGTACTTC	CASSNRLAGQYEQYF
.	TRBV21-1	.	TRBJ2-1	TGTGCCAGCAGCAAAGAACAGGGGGCGCCTTGGTCGTGTGAGCAGTTCTTC	CASSKEQGAPWSCEQFF
.	TRBV10-1	TRBD1	TRBJ1-1	TGCGCCATCTCGAGAATACAGGGGGCGACGAATAACACTGAAGCTTTCTTT	CAISRIQGATNNTEAFF
.	TRBV3-1/TRBV3-2	.	TRBJ2-3	TGTGCCAGCAGCCTTCGGACAGTAGTAGATACGCAGTATTTT	CASSLRTVVDTQYF
.	TRBV4-3	.	TRBJ2-7	TGCGCCAGCAGCCAGATTCGGGGGGCCCCCGCCTACGAGCAGTACTTC	CASSQIRGAPAYEQYF
.	TRBV18	.	TRBJ2-1	TGTGCCAGCTCACCGGTATCTAACTCCTACAATGAGCAGTTCTTC	CASSPVSNSYNEQFF
.	TRBV19	.	TRBJ1-2	TGTGCCAGTAGTGTGGGACTGCAGAACTATGGCTACACCTTC	CASSVGLQNYGYTF
.	TRBV5-1	.	TRBJ2-2	TGCGCCAGCAGCTCCGACCGACAGAACACCGGGGAGCTGTTTTTT	CASSSDRQNTGELFF
.	TRBV5-1	.	TRBJ2-3	TGCGCCAGCAGCGCTACAGGCCCTGGCACAGATACGCAGTATTTT	CASSATGPGTDTQYF
once	TRBV3-1/TRBV3-2	TRBD1	TRBJ2-5	TGTGCCAGCAGCCAAGAAGGGGGCGCGGAGACCCAGTACTTC	CASSQEGGAETQYF
.	TRBV27	TRBD1	TRBJ2-1	TGTGCCAGCAACAGTGGACAGGGGGCGATTAATGAGCAGTTCTTC	CASNSGQGAINEQFF
.	TRBV10-3	.	TRBJ2-2	TGTGCCATCGGGCCAGCCGCGAACACCGGGGAGCTGTTTTTT	CAIGPAANTGELFF
.	TRBV19	TRBD1	TRBJ1-2	TGTGCCAGTAGTCCCGACAGGGCCCGGCCATATGGCTACACCTTC	CASSPDRARPYGYTF
once	TRBV5-4	TRBD1	TRBJ1-2	TGTGCCAGCTCCATTACAGGGGGTAAGGGCTACACCTTC	CASSITGGKGYTF
.	TRBV19	TRBD1	TRBJ2-2	TGTGCCAGTAGTAGGCGACAGGGTGGCACCGGGGAGCTGTTTTTT	CASSRRQGGTGELFF
.	TRBV5-1	.	TRBJ2-3	TGCGCCAGCAGCTTGGGAGTTGCCGCCTTCTCTAGCACAGATACGCAGTATTTT	CASSLGVAAFSSTDTQYF
.	TRBV6-5	.	TRBJ1-1	TGTGCCAGCAGTTCGTCACAGGGAGGGGCTGAAGCTTTCTTT	CASSSSQGGAEAFF
.	TRBV7-8	TRBD2	TRBJ2-3	TGTGCCAGCAGCTTTGTAGGTTGGACTAGCGGGAGCACAGATACGCAGTATTTT	CASSFVGWTSGSTDTQYF
.	TRBV11-2	TRBD2	TRBJ2-1	TGTGCCAGCAGCTTAGGTACTAGCGGTTACAATGAGCAGTTCTTC	CASSLGTSGYNEQFF
.	TRBV11-2	TRBD2	TRBJ2-7	TGTGCCAGCAGCTTAGGTGCTAGCGGGAGGTACGAGCAGTACTTC	CASSLGASGRYEQYF
once	TRBV2	TRBD1	TRBJ2-1	TGTGCCAGCAGTTTCCGGCCGAAACAGGGGCATGAGCAGTTCTTC	CASSFRPKQGHEQFF
.	TRBV10-1	.	TRBJ2-3	TGCGCCAGCAGTGAGTCGCATGGCAGAAGCACAGATACGCAGTATTTT	CASSESHGRSTDTQYF
.	TRBV4-2	TRBD1	TRBJ2-7	TGTGCCAGCAGCCAAGCCTCGACAGGGGGCATCTACGAGCAGTACTTC	CASSQASTGGIYEQYF
.	TRBV3-1/TRBV3-2	.	TRBJ2-2	TGTGCCAGCAGCTCCGCGTCGAAAACCGGGGAGCTGTTTTTT	CASSSASKTGELFF
.	TRBV4-1	TRBD2	TRBJ2-7	TGCGCCAGCAGCCCAGAGGCGGGGGGCTACGAGCAGTACTTC	CASSPEAGGYEQYF
.	TRBV7-9	.	TRBJ2-7	TGTGCCAGCAGCTTAGCTTCCGGGGAGCAGTACTTC	CASSLASGEQYF
.	TRBV3-1/TRBV3-2	TRBD2	TRBJ2-1	TGTGCCAGCAGCAAGACTAGCGGGTTCAATCGTTACAATGAGCAGTTCTTC	CASSKTSGFNRYNEQFF
few	TRBV27	TRBD2	TRBJ2-7	TGTGCCAGCAGTCCCATAGCGGGAGCCTACGAGCAGTACTTC	CASSPIAGAYEQYF
.	TRBV18	.	TRBJ1-1	TGTGCCAGCTCACCACGAGGGGGGGAGAGCACTGAAGCTTTCTTT	CASSPRGGESTEAFF